Described below is a single TCR beta chain sequence and its context. Its specificity is not known. This record comes from a study of CD4 T cells in relation to SARS-CoV-2 and coronaviruses. Study at large: Crossreactive spike epitopes shared across donors were mapped to their HLA restriction.

Sequencing used immunoSEQ multiplex PCR; TCRdb keeps in-frame clones, though not all of them. This sample has approximately 64,000 clones, with 94% found just once. Notes on the study in general: This crossreactivity analysis covered spike protein alone, no other viral proteins.

CD4+ T cells from unexposed donors were obtained before the COVID-19 pandemic (2011-2018). CDR3 length equals 15 residues. V lost 0 bases and J lost 4, with 10 bases in between. The germline gives CDR1 MNHNS, CDR2 SASEGT. The receptor's source is a human donor in good health. Specimen: naive CD4+ T cells from PBMCs. Described subset: naive CD4+ T cells isolated by negative enrichment. The chain is built from TRBV6-1 and TRBJ2-1, with D uncertain. The CDR3 sequence is CASSEAVGKYNEQFF. The DNA of the CDR3 is TGTGCCAGCAGTGAAGCGGTGGGCAAATACAATGAGCAGTTCTTC.